Below, 10 T cell receptor beta chains from the same sample are listed, as sequenced in a study of early T cells in non-severe SARS-CoV-2 infection. Each CDR3 protein gets one entry after TCRdb re-called the 5' RACE reads with MiXCR. The repertoire holds 45,000 to 60,000 distinct CDR3 sequences, with approximately 10% as singletons. This material consisted of whole blood, taken at baseline. The receptors were gathered from an adult who was a healthcare worker with PCR-confirmed SARS-CoV-2 infection or an uninfected control (not recorded which).

This clonotype was observed a handful of times. This chain uses TRBV6-1 with TRBJ2-1; D gene uncertain. V was cut by 4 bases and J by 9 bases, with 10 bases left in between. The CDR3 runs 12 residues. Germline V gives CDR1 MNHNS, CDR2 SASEGT. In DNA, the CDR3 is TGTGCCAGCAGTGTAGAATGGGTTGAGCAGTTCTTC. As protein: CASSVEWVEQFF.

In its sample, this clonotype was seen many times. This chain links TRBV2 with TRBJ2-1; 8 nucleotides line up with TRBD1. The CDR3 totals 16 residues. CDR1 and CDR2 (germline): SNHLY, FYNNEI. Losses at the gene ends were 4 bases for V and 2 bases for J; bases not matched to a gene: 7. CDR3 sequence reads: CASSADRGNAYNEQFF. In DNA, the CDR3 is TGTGCCAGCAGTGCCGACAGGGGAAACGCCTACAATGAGCAGTTCTTC.

V is TRBV20-1 and J is TRBJ2-5; D gene ambiguous. Trimming took off 3 bases at V and 2 bases at J, with 10 bases between the two ends. CDR3 length equals 13 residues. Germline V gene sequence: CDR1 DFQATT, CDR2 SNEGSKA (reference sequence). The CDR3 region has the DNA TGCAGTGCTAGGTGGGGTGGGCAAGAGACCCAGTACTTC. It encodes CSARWGGQETQYF.

This clonotype has ten or more counts. V usage is TRBV9 and J usage is TRBJ2-6; a possible D gene is TRBD2 (6 bases). This CDR3 region has 16 residues. The germline V gene encodes CDR1 SGDLS and CDR2 YYNGEE. V lost 4 bases and J 0 bases, leaving 11 bases between the germline ends. The CDR3, as DNA: TGTGCCAGCAGCTTGGGACTGCTCTCTGGGGCCAACGTCCTGACTTTC. As protein: CASSLGLLSGANVLTF.

At least ten counts were recorded for this clonotype. The chain uses TRBV29-1 and TRBJ2-7; 9 bases align to TRBD2. The V gene end was trimmed by 7 bases and the J gene end by 1 base; junction bases not matched to a gene: 8. The CDR3 loop spans 14 amino acids. The germline CDR1 and CDR2 sequences are SQVTM and ANQGSEA. The CDR3 region has the DNA TGCAGCGCCTATAGCGGGGGCGTTTCCTACGAGCAGTACTTC. Translation gives CSAYSGGVSYEQYF.

This clonotype has ten or more counts. The chain joins TRBV11-2 to TRBJ2-5; D not resolved. In germline, CDR1 is SGHAT, CDR2 FQNNGV. The CDR3 extends over 12 amino acids. Trimming removed 4 bases at V and 1 base at J, with 4 bases between. This CDR3 reads CASSSTQETQYF. The CDR3 nucleotides are TGTGCCAGCAGCTCCACCCAAGAGACCCAGTACTTC.

This clonotype was recorded many times. V gene TRBV5-4 combines with J gene TRBJ1-1; D is undetermined. Germline V gives CDR1 SGHNT, CDR2 YYREEE (reference sequence). V was cut by 0 bases and J by 1 base, with 7 bases left in between. This CDR3 has 14 residues. This chain's CDR3 is CASSLGWENTEAFF. The CDR3 DNA is TGTGCCAGCAGCTTGGGCTGGGAGAACACTGAAGCTTTCTTT. The whole variable domain, remainder taken from reference TRBV5-4 and TRBJ1-1, is ETGVTQSPTHLIKTRGQQVTLRCSSQSGHNTVSWYQQALGQGPQFIFQYYREEENGRGNFPPRFSGLQFPNYSSELNVNALELDDSALYLCASSLGWENTEAFFGQGTRLTVV.

This clonotype was counted only a few times. This chain uses TRBV20-1 with TRBJ2-6, with 11 bases lining up with TRBD1. With V trimmed by 6 bases and J by 2 bases, 6 bases remained unmatched. CDR3 length equals 16 residues. Germline V gene lookup returns CDR1 DFQATT and CDR2 SNEGSKA (reference sequence). As DNA, the CDR3 is TGCAGTGCCCGGGACAGGGGGTGGCCTGGGGCCAACGTCCTGACTTTC. Amino acid sequence: CSARDRGWPGANVLTF.

This clonotype was observed a few times. The chain joins TRBV11-2 to TRBJ1-6; a weak D match, TRBD1 (5 bases). Trimming cost V 5 bases and J 8 bases, with 13 bases left between them. The length of the CDR3 is 14 residues. Germline lookup yields CDR1 SGHAT and CDR2 FQNNGV. CDR3 residues: CASSQGVGYSPLHF. CDR3 nucleotides: TGTGCCAGCAGCCAGGGAGTGGGGTATTCACCCCTCCACTTT.

This clonotype was recorded many times. This sequence joins TRBV20-1 and TRBJ2-5, with 9 bases aligning to TRBD2. Trimming cost V 0 bases and J 5 bases; bases outside gene matches: 10. Germline V CDR1 and CDR2: DFQATT, SNEGSKA (reference sequence). This CDR3 region has 16 residues. In DNA, the CDR3 is TGCAGTGCTAGAGATCTTAGCGGGAGTCAATGGGAGACCCAGTACTTC. It yields the protein CSARDLSGSQWETQYF.